Here is one T cell receptor beta chain with its context. Its antigen is undetermined. For 6 days at 37°C, the mixed lymphocyte reaction cells were kept in coculture. TCR templates, about 100,000 per sample, were assayed. Method: immunoSEQ multiplex PCR; TCRdb's copy keeps in-frame clones and lacks some. Of 350 to 550 clones listed, around 68% are singletons. This sample was included in a study of siplizumab effects on memory and regulatory T cells. General study findings and limits: Naive T cell populations appeared to exhibit greater diversity than memory cells and appeared to be major alloresponse contributors. Alloreactive sequences traceable to unstimulated CD4+ memory cells declined significantly under siplizumab.

The TCR comes from a human donor in good health; the cells came from an allogeneic mixed lymphocyte reaction. Sequencing used CFSE-low (dividing) CD8+ T cells sorted from an allogeneic mixed lymphocyte reaction.

The CDR3 nucleotides read TGCAGCGTTCCTAGGCCCTATGGCTACACCTTC. Its protein product is CSVPRPYGYTF. The rearrangement uses TRBV29-1 and TRBJ1-2; no reliable D call. CDR1 is SQVTM, CDR2 ANQGSEA, per germline. V gave up 5 bases and J gave up 4 bases, with 8 bases separating them. The CDR3 runs to 11 residues.